Listed here are 16 T cell receptor beta chains from one sample, sequenced in a study of low-dose radiotherapy and immunotherapy resistance in tumors. First-strand cDNA relied on TRAV- and TRBV-specific primers spanning alpha and beta chains. Using a constant-region primer together with a V-primer adapter, TCRs were subjected to 20 PCR cycles of amplification. TCRdb redid the calling of the reads with MiXCR, one entry per CDR3 protein. The table has around 13,000 distinct CDR3 sequences, approximately 61% seen once; the top ten hold less than 8.5%. These receptors were taken from a human donor with advanced metastatic prostate, ovarian, gallbladder or colorectal cancer (not recorded which). This table probably holds off-target reads from a library built for another chain.

This sequence joins TRBV6-5 and TRBJ1-4; 7 positions agree with TRBD1. Germline loops: CDR1 MNHEY, CDR2 SVGAGI. The CDR3 extends over 15 amino acids. V lost 6 bases and J lost 4; bases outside the gene matches: 8. This chain's CDR3 is CASRAGTVSNEKLFF. CDR3 sequence (DNA): TGTGCCAGCAGGGCCGGGACAGTCAGTAATGAAAAACTGTTTTTT.

The J gene is TRBJ2-2, the V gene TRBV7-2; 8 nucleotides line up with TRBD1. The V gene's germline CDR1 is SGHTA and CDR2 FQGNSA. V lost 6 bases and J lost 1; bases outside the gene matches: 4. The CDR3 totals 15 residues. The CDR3 DNA reads TGTGCCAGCAGAGCCGGGACAGGGAACACCGGGGAGCTGTTTTTT. It encodes CASRAGTGNTGELFF.

The chain has TRBV4-3 and TRBJ2-1; D could derive from TRBD1 or TRBD2 (5 bases each). V was shortened by 4 bases and J by 0 bases, with 13 bases between the two germline ends. The V gene's germline CDR1 is LGHNA and CDR2 YSLEER. The CDR3 has 16 residues. The CDR3 reads CASSRDEVSSYNEQFF. CDR3 in DNA: TGCGCCAGCAGCCGGGACGAGGTTAGCTCCTACAATGAGCAGTTCTTC.

The V call is TRBV12-3 or TRBV12-4, the J call TRBJ2-3; D possibly corresponds to TRBD2 (5 bases). The CDR3 totals 14 residues. The V gene lost 5 bases and the J gene lost 9 bases, with 18 bases spanning the gap. The CDR3 DNA reads TGTGCCAGCAGTGAGGGCAGAACGACGGAAACGCAGTATTTT. It yields the protein CASSEGRTTETQYF.

The V gene is TRBV27, the J gene TRBJ1-2; D gene ambiguous. Germline V gene lookup returns CDR1 MNHEY and CDR2 SMNVEV (reference sequence). V lost 5 bases, J lost 14 bases, and 18 bases lay in between. The CDR3 length is 12 residues. DNA for the CDR3: TGTGCCAGCAGTCCAGGAACAGACCTCAGGACCTTC. Its translation: CASSPGTDLRTF.

The chain recombines TRBV20-1 with TRBJ2-5; 13 bases map to TRBD2. This CDR3 is 15 amino acids long. The ends lost 6 bases at V and 9 bases at J; junction bases unmatched: 13. The germline CDR1 and CDR2 sequences are DFQATT and SNEGSKA (reference sequence). The CDR3 region has the DNA TGCAGTGCCCCCCGAGCCACTAGCGGGGGGGCGGCCCAGTACTTC. Protein sequence: CSAPRATSGGAAQYF.

This clonotype came up a few times. The rearrangement uses TRBV2 and TRBJ1-5, with 7 bases matching TRBD1. The CDR3 sequence is 14 residues long. V gave up 7 bases and J gave up 5 bases; unmatched junction bases: 8. Germline V gene data show CDR1 as SNHLY and CDR2 as FYNNEI. CDR3 coding DNA: TGTGCCAGCAATATACAGGGGATCGATCAGCCCCAGCATTTT. Translating gives CASNIQGIDQPQHF.

The CDR3 nucleotides read TGTGCCAGCAGCTTACAGGGTGCCGAGCAGTACTTC. Its protein is CASSLQGAEQYF. The chain has TRBV5-6 and TRBJ2-7, with D perhaps matching TRBD1 (6 bases). This CDR3 contains 12 residues. V lost 2 bases, J lost 6 bases, and 9 bases lay in between. In germline, CDR1 is SGHDT, CDR2 YYEEEE.

V gene TRBV28 combines with J gene TRBJ1-5, with a tentative D call TRBD1 (6 bases). The length of the CDR3 is 15 residues. Trimming took 7 bases from V and 5 from J, leaving 18 bases between them. CDR1 and CDR2 (germline): MDHEN, SYDVKM. The CDR3: CASTLGSQGYQPQHF. The CDR3 DNA reads as TGTGCCAGCACCTTAGGGAGTCAGGGGTATCAGCCCCAGCATTTT.

This chain joins TRBV11-2 and TRBJ2-7; no definite D call. V shed 1 base and J shed 8 bases, with 27 bases lying between them. Germline V lookup: CDR1 SGHAT, CDR2 FQNNGV. This CDR3 is built from 18 residues. The CDR3 coding sequence is TGTGCCAGCAGCTTAGTTAAGGGAAAAGCATCAACAATGGCGCAGCAGTACTTC. Protein sequence: CASSLVKGKASTMAQQYF.

The rearrangement uses TRBV28 and TRBJ2-7, with D uncertain. The CDR3 totals 12 residues. With 5 bases removed from V and 4 bases from J, the gap between germline ends came to 9 bases. Germline CDR1 is MDHEN and CDR2 is SYDVKM. CDR3 nucleotides: TGTGCCAGCAGTGCCGTTACTTACGAGCAGTACTTC. It translates to CASSAVTYEQYF.

The chain joins TRBV14 to TRBJ1-1; D is undetermined. Trimming left V 1 base short and J 0 bases short, with 3 bases between. There are 13 residues in the CDR3. Germline V gene lookup returns CDR1 SGHDN and CDR2 FVKESK. CDR3 region: CASSQAMNTEAFF. CDR3 bases: TGTGCCAGCAGCCAAGCTATGAACACTGAAGCTTTCTTT.

The chain employs TRBV7-2 and TRBJ2-7; 8 bases map to TRBD2. This CDR3 spans 14 amino acids. The V and J ends lost 2 bases and 2 bases, in that order; junction bases with no gene match: 2. Germline-derived CDR1 and CDR2 are SGHTA and FQGNSA. CDR3 sequence: CASSLSGGAYEQYF. CDR3 sequence (DNA): TGTGCCAGCAGCTTATCCGGGGGGGCCTACGAGCAGTACTTC.

This clonotype was counted only a few times. This rearrangement joins TRBV2 to TRBJ2-7; TRBD1 agrees at 7 bases. J was trimmed by 6 bases and V by 7 bases; bases with no gene match: 12. The CDR3 sequence is 14 residues long. From germline, CDR1 is SNHLY and CDR2 FYNNEI. The CDR3 spells CASIQGVSPGEQYF. In DNA form, the CDR3 reads TGTGCCAGCATCCAGGGGGTGAGCCCGGGCGAGCAGTACTTC.

This sequence joins TRBV7-2 and TRBJ1-2; D unclear. Germline loops: CDR1 SGHTA, CDR2 FQGNSA. The CDR3 runs to 13 residues. Trimming stripped 5 bases from V and 5 bases from J, with 12 bases between. CDR3 coding DNA: TGTGCCAGCAGCCCCCCCAGTTATTATGGCTACACCTTC. This encodes CASSPPSYYGYTF.

This sequence joins TRBV7-2 and TRBJ1-5; 8 bases align to TRBD1. This CDR3 region has 15 residues. V shed 5 bases, J shed 4 bases, and the junction held 7 bases outside the gene matches. The germline CDR1 and CDR2 sequences are SGHTA and FQGNSA. This CDR3 reads CASSATQGVNQPQHF. CDR3 DNA sequence: TGTGCCAGCAGCGCAACACAGGGGGTAAATCAGCCCCAGCATTTT.